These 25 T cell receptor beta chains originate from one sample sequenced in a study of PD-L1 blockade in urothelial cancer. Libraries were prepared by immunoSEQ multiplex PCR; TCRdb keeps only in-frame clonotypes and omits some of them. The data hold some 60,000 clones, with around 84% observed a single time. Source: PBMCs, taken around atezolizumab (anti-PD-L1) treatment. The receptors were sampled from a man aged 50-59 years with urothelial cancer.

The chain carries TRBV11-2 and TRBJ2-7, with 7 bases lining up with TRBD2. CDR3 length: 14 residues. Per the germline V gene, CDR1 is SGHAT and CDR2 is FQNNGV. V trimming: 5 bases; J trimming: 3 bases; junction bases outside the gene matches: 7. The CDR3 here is CASSPTSRVYEQYF. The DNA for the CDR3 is TGTGCCAGCAGCCCGACTAGCAGGGTCTACGAGCAGTACTTC.

The CDR3 nucleotides are TGTGCCAGTAAGGGGGGGCAAAGTGGGGAGACCCAGTACTTC. Translated: CASKGGQSGETQYF. The V call is TRBV19, the J call TRBJ2-5; D is perhaps TRBD2 (7 bases). The CDR3 has 14 residues. V lost 7 bases to trimming and J lost 5 bases, with 17 bases between them. CDR1 LNHDA and CDR2 SQIVND come from the germline V gene (reference sequence).

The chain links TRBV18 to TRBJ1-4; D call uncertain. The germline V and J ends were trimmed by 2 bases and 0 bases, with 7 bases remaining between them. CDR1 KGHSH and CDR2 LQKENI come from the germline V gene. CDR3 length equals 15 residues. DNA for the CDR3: TGTGCCAGCTCACCAGGCGGGACAACTAATGAAAAACTGTTTTTT. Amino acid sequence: CASSPGGTTNEKLFF.

CDR3 amino acids: CASTLLGQVRKSGTGELFF. The CDR3, as DNA: TGTGCCAGCACCCTACTCGGACAGGTCCGTAAGAGTGGCACCGGGGAGCTGTTTTTT. The chain carries TRBV28 and TRBJ2-2; 7 positions agree with TRBD1. CDR3 length equals 19 residues. Germline V gene lookup returns CDR1 MDHEN and CDR2 SYDVKM. V was clipped by 7 bases and J by 4 bases; unmatched bases: 21.

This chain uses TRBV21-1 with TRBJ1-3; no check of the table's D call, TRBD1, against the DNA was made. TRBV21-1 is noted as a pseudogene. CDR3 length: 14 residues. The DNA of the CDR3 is TGTGCCAGCAGCAAAAAACAGGGCGGAAACACCATATATTTT. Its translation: CASSKKQGGNTIYF.

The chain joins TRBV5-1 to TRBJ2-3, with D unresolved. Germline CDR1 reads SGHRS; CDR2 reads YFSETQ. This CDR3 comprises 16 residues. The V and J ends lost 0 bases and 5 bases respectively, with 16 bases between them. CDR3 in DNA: TGCGCCAGCAGCTTGGAGGTAGCCAAAGCTGGAGATACGCAGTATTTT. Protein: CASSLEVAKAGDTQYF.

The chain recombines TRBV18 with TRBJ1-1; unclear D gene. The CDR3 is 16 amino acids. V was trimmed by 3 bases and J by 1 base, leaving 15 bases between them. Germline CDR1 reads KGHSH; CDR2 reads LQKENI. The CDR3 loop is CASSPPLRPENTEAFF. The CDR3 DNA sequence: TGTGCCAGCTCACCCCCGCTCCGCCCAGAGAACACTGAAGCTTTCTTT. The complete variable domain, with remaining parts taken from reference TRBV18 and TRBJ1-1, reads NAGVMQNPRHLVRRRGQEARLRCSPMKGHSHVYWYRQLPEEGLKFMVYLQKENIIDESGMPKERFSAEFPKEGPSILRIQQVVRGDSAAYFCASSPPLRPENTEAFFGQGTRLTVV.

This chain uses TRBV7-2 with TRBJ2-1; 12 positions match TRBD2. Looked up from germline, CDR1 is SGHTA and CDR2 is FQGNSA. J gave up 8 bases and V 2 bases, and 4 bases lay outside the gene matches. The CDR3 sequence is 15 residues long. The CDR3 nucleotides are TGTGCCAGCAGCTTACTAGCGGGAGGGTACCATGAGCAGTTCTTC. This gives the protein CASSLLAGGYHEQFF.

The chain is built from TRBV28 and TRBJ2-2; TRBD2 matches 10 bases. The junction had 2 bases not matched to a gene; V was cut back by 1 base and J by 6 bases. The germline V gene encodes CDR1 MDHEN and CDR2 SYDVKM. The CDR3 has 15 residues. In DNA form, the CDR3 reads TGTGCCAGCAGTTTATCCCTAGCGGGAGCCGGGGAGCTGTTTTTT. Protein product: CASSLSLAGAGELFF. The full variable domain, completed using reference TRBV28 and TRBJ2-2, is DVKVTQSSRYLVKRTGEKVFLECVQDMDHENMFWYRQDPGLGLRLIYFSYDVKMKEKGDIPEGYSVSREKKERFSLILESASTNQTSMYLCASSLSLAGAGELFFGEGSRLTVL.

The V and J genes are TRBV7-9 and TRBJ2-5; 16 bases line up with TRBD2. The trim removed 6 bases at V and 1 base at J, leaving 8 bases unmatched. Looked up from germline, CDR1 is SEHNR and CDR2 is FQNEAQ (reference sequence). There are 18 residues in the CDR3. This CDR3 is CASSDPGLAGGSQETQYF. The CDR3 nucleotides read TGTGCCAGCAGTGATCCGGGACTAGCGGGAGGGTCCCAAGAGACCCAGTACTTC. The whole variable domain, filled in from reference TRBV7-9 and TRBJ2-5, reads DTGVSQNPRHKITKRGQNVTFRCDPISEHNRLYWYRQTLGQGPEFLTYFQNEAQLEKSRLLSDRFSAERPKGSFSTLEIQRTEQGDSAMYLCASSDPGLAGGSQETQYFGPGTRLLVL.

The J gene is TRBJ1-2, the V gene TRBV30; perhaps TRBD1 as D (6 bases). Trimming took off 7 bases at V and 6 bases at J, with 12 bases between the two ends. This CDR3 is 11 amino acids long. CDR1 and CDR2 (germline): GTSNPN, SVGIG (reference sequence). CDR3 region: CASRGGDGYTF. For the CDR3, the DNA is TGTGCCTCAAGGGGGGGGGATGGCTACACCTTC. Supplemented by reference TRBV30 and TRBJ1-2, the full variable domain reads SQTIHQWPATLVQPVGSPLSLECTVEGTSNPNLYWYRQAAGRGLQLLFYSVGIGQISSEVPQNLSASRPQDRQFILSSKKLLLSDSGFYLCASRGGDGYTFGSGTRLTVV.

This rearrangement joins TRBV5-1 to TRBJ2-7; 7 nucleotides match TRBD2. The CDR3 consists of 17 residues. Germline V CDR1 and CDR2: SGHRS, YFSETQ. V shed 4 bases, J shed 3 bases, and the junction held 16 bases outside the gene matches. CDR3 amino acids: CASSTRGGSSVRYEQYF. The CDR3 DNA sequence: TGCGCCAGCAGCACCCGGGGAGGGTCTAGTGTTCGCTACGAGCAGTACTTC. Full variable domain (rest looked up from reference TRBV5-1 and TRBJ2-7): KAGVTQTPRYLIKTRGQQVTLSCSPISGHRSVSWYQQTPGQGLQFLFEYFSETQRNKGNFPGRFSGRQFSNSRSEMNVSTLELGDSALYLCASSTRGGSSVRYEQYFGPGTRLTVT.

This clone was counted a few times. CDR3: CASSLWGGNTEAFF. CDR3 bases: TGCGCCAGCAGCTTGTGGGGGGGGAACACTGAAGCTTTCTTT. The chain has TRBV5-1 and TRBJ1-1; perhaps TRBD1 as D (5 bases). Trimming stripped 1 base from V and 1 base from J, with 8 bases between. Germline assignment: CDR1 SGHRS and CDR2 YFSETQ. There are 14 residues in the CDR3.

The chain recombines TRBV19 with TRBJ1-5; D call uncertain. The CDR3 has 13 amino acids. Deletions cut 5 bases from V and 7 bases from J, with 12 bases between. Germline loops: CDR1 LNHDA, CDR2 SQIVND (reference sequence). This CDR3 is CASSPRTNQPQHF. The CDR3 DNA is TGTGCCAGTAGTCCTCGGACTAACCAGCCCCAGCATTTT.

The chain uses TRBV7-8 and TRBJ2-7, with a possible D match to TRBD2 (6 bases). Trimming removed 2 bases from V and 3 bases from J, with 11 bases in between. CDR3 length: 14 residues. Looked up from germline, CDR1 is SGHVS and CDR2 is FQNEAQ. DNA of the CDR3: TGTGCCAGCAGCTTATCCTCAGCGGGCTACGAGCAGTACTTC. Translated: CASSLSSAGYEQYF. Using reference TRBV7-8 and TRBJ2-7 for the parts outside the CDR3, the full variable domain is GAGVSQSPRYKVAKRGQDVALRCDPISGHVSLFWYQQALGQGPEFLTYFQNEAQLDKSGLPSDRFFAERPEGSVSTLKIQRTQQEDSAVYLCASSLSSAGYEQYFGPGTRLTVT.

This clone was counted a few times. CDR3 loop: CASSFSSGRNEQFF. CDR3 sequence (DNA): TGTGCCAGCAGTTTTTCTAGCGGCCGCAATGAGCAGTTCTTC. This chain links TRBV28 with TRBJ2-1; 7 bases fit TRBD2. The CDR3 consists of 14 residues. Germline CDR1 and CDR2: MDHEN and SYDVKM. Trimming cost V 3 bases and J 6 bases; bases outside gene matches: 5.

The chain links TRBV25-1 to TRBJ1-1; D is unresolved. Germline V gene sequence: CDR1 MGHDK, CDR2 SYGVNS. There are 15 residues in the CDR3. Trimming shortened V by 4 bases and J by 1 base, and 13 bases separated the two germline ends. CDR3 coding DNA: TGTGCCAGCAGTGTCGGGTTGGTAGCGAACACTGAAGCTTTCTTT. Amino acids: CASSVGLVANTEAFF.

The CDR3 DNA reads as TGTGCCAGCAGCGTAGGTTCCGGGACAGATTCACCCCTCCACTTT. It encodes CASSVGSGTDSPLHF. The V call is TRBV9, the J call TRBJ1-6; 7 bases map to TRBD1. Germline assignment: CDR1 SGDLS and CDR2 YYNGEE. The CDR3 contains 15 residues. The V and J ends lost 0 bases and 8 bases, in that order; junction bases with no gene match: 5.

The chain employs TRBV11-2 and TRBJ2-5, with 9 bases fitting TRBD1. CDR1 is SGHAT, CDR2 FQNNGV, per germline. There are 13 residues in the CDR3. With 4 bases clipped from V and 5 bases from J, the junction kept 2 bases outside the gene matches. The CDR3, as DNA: TGTGCCAGCAGCTATGGACAGGGGGAGACCCAGTACTTC. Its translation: CASSYGQGETQYF.

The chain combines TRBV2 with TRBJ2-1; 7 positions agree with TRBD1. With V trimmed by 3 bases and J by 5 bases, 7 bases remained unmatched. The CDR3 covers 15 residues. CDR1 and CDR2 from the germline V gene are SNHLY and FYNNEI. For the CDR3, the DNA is TGTGCCAGCAGTGACCAACAGGGGAGAGACAATGAGCAGTTCTTC. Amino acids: CASSDQQGRDNEQFF.

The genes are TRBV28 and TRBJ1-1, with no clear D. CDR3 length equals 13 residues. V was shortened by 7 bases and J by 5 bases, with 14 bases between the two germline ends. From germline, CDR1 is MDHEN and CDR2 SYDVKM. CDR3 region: CASNRPRGTEAFF. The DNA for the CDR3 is TGTGCCAGCAATAGACCTAGAGGGACTGAAGCTTTCTTT.

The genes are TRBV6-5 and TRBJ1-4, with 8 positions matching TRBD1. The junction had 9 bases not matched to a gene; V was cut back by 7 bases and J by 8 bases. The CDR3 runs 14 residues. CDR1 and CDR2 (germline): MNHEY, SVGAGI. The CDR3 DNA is TGTGCCAGCAACCCTGGACAGGGCGGCGAAAAACTGTTTTTT. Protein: CASNPGQGGEKLFF.

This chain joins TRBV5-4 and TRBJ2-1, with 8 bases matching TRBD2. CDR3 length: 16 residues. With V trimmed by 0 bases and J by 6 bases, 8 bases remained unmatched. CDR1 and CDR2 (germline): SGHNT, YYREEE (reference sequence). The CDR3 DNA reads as TGTGCCAGCAGCTTGGGATGGCGGGAGGAGGTCAATGAGCAGTTCTTC. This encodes CASSLGWREEVNEQFF.

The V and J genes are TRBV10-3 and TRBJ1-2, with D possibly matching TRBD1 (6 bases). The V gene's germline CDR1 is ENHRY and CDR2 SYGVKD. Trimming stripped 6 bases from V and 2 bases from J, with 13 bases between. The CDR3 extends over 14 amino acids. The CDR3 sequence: CAIRPPDRNYGYTF. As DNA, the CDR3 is TGTGCCATCAGGCCCCCGGACAGAAACTATGGCTACACCTTC.

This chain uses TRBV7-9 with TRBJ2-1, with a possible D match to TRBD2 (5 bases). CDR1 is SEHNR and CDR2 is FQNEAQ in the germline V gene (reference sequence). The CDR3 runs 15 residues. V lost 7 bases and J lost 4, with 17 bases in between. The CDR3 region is CASKADGWSYNEQFF. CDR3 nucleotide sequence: TGTGCCAGCAAAGCGGACGGATGGTCTTACAATGAGCAGTTCTTC.